These T cell receptor beta chains were read from a single sample in a study of PD-1 blockade in mismatch repair-deficient tumors. TCRdb keeps only in-frame clones here, not all; method: immunoSEQ multiplex PCR. The sample holds under 150,000 clones, 88% seen once. The sample was peripheral blood, taken approximately 73 weeks after starting pembrolizumab. The receptors stem from an adult with mismatch repair-deficient cancer. The CDR3 runs from the conserved cysteine through the conserved F or W. D genes are given only for firm matches. Rows give clone size only sometimes, using once, few, many, or a class for an expanded clone.

TRBJ2-3,TRBD2,TRBV6-4,NA,CATGDFGLAGGVNTDTQYF,TGTGCCACCGGAGATTTTGGACTAGCGGGAGGAGTAAACACAGATACGCAGTATTTT
TRBJ2-1,TRBD1,TRBV7-2,once,CASSTDRGAGTPAYNEQFF,TGTGCCAGCAGCACGGACAGGGGTGCCGGGACTCCAGCCTACAATGAGCAGTTCTTC
TRBJ2-1,NA,TRBV10-3,NA,CAICEVEYNEQFF,TGTGCCATCTGCGAAGTAGAATACAATGAGCAGTTCTTC
TRBJ2-7,TRBD2,TRBV10-2,NA,CASSDISLAGQEQYF,TGCGCCAGCAGTGACATCTCACTAGCGGGACAGGAGCAGTACTTC
TRBJ1-1,NA,TRBV6-5,once,CASSYSGTPTEAFF,TGTGCCAGCAGTTACTCAGGGACCCCCACTGAAGCTTTCTTT
TRBJ1-1,NA,TRBV2,NA,CASSLRGNTEAFF,TGTGCCAGCAGTCTCAGGGGGAACACTGAAGCTTTCTTT
TRBJ1-4,NA,TRBV21-1,NA,CASSKAYGSNEKLFF,TGTGCCAGCAGCAAAGCATACGGGTCTAATGAAAAACTGTTTTTT
TRBJ2-7,NA,TRBV4-1,NA,CASSQDFAEPYEQYF,TGCGCCAGCAGCCAAGATTTTGCGGAACCCTACGAGCAGTACTTC
TRBJ2-5,NA,TRBV13,NA,CASSFGTFQETQYF,TGTGCCAGCAGCTTCGGGACCTTCCAAGAGACCCAGTACTTC
TRBJ1-3,NA,TRBV4-1,NA,CASSQGGSSGNTIYF,TGCGCCAGCAGCCAAGGGGGGAGCTCTGGAAACACCATATATTTT
TRBJ2-3,TRBD2,TRBV19,NA,CASTGAGHWADTQYF,TGTGCCAGTACCGGAGCGGGGCATTGGGCAGATACGCAGTATTTT
TRBJ2-7,NA,TRBV5-1,NA,CASKTGGTSDSYEQYF,TGCGCCAGCAAGACAGGGGGGACTAGCGACTCCTACGAGCAGTACTTC
TRBJ1-2,TRBD1,TRBV25-1,NA,CASSETGRDYGYTF,TGTGCCAGCAGTGAGACAGGGAGGGACTATGGCTACACCTTC
TRBJ2-3,TRBD2,TRBV27,NA,CASSTLAGITDTQYF,TGTGCCAGCAGTACATTAGCGGGGATCACAGATACGCAGTATTTT
TRBJ2-3,TRBD2,TRBV5-1,NA,CASSYGTSGMRSTDTQYF,TGCGCCAGCAGCTACGGGACTAGCGGGATGAGGAGCACAGATACGCAGTATTTT
TRBJ2-1,NA,TRBV2,NA,CASRFQRAYNEQFF,TGTGCCAGCAGGTTCCAGCGGGCCTACAATGAGCAGTTCTTC
TRBJ2-7,NA,TRBV11-2,few,CATATGTTYEQYF,TGTGCCACCGCAACCGGGACGACCTACGAGCAGTACTTC
TRBJ2-1,NA,TRBV28,NA,CASSYRDEEQFF,TGTGCCAGCAGCTACCGGGACGAAGAGCAGTTCTTC
TRBJ2-5,TRBD1,TRBV5-1,NA,CASSLGTGGLLETQYF,TGCGCCAGCAGCTTAGGGACAGGGGGTTTATTGGAGACCCAGTACTTC
TRBJ2-7,NA,TRBV5-1,NA,CASSPGTDLPEQYF,TGCGCCAGCAGCCCTGGGACGGACCTTCCCGAGCAGTACTTC
TRBJ2-7,NA,TRBV27,few,CASSFTSYHEQYF,TGTGCCAGCAGTTTTACTAGCTATCACGAGCAGTACTTC
TRBJ1-1,TRBD1,TRBV6-4,NA,CASSETRQGKNTEAFF,TGTGCCAGCAGTGAAACCAGACAGGGGAAGAACACTGAAGCTTTCTTT
TRBJ2-2,TRBD1,TRBV2,NA,CASSRSRDSLPPNTGELFF,TGTGCCAGCAGCCGTAGCAGGGACAGCTTACCACCGAACACCGGGGAGCTGTTTTTT
TRBJ2-7,TRBD1,TRBV11-2,NA,CASSLDLPGQGFYEQYF,TGTGCCAGCAGCCTAGACCTACCGGGACAGGGGTTCTACGAGCAGTACTTC
TRBJ1-1,NA,TRBV4-2,NA,CASSQWGNTEAFF,TGTGCCAGCAGCCAATGGGGGAACACTGAAGCTTTCTTT
TRBJ2-3,NA,TRBV4-1,NA,CASSSRGATDTQYF,TGCGCCAGCAGCTCCCGCGGGGCTACAGATACGCAGTATTTT
TRBJ2-7,NA,TRBV4-3,once,CASSQGYASYEQYF,TGCGCCAGCAGCCAAGGTTACGCGTCCTACGAGCAGTACTTC
TRBJ2-7,NA,TRBV12-5,NA,CASGLTGSGEQYF,TGTGCTAGTGGTTTGACAGGGTCTGGCGAGCAGTACTTC
TRBJ2-2,NA,TRBV4-3,NA,CASSPRDLNTGELFF,TGCGCCAGCAGCCCCCGGGACTTAAACACCGGGGAGCTGTTTTTT
TRBJ2-7,TRBD1,TRBV6-1,NA,CASDKTGFDEQYF,TGTGCCAGCGACAAGACAGGGTTTGACGAGCAGTACTTC
TRBJ2-7,NA,TRBV28,NA,CASSLFLRTVSYEQYF,TGTGCCAGCAGTTTATTTCTCAGGACAGTATCCTACGAGCAGTACTTC
TRBJ1-5,NA,TRBV2,NA,CASQSTGSQNQPQHF,TGTGCCAGCCAAAGCACGGGCAGCCAGAATCAGCCCCAGCATTTT
TRBJ2-5,NA,TRBV10-1,once,CASSDRPQETQYF,TGCGCCAGCAGTGACAGACCCCAAGAGACCCAGTACTTC
TRBJ2-5,TRBD1,TRBV4-3,NA,CASSQERGGMRGPQETQYF,TGCGCCAGCAGCCAAGAGAGGGGTGGCATGAGGGGGCCCCAAGAGACCCAGTACTTC
TRBJ2-3,NA,TRBV27,once,CASTSRAPTTDTQYF,TGTGCCAGCACCAGCAGGGCGCCCACCACAGATACGCAGTATTTT
TRBJ2-2,TRBD1,TRBV7-9,once,CASRWWSDREAGELFF,TGTGCCAGCAGATGGTGGTCGGACAGGGAAGCCGGGGAGCTGTTTTTT
TRBJ2-1,NA,TRBV25-1,NA,CASSDLARNNEQFF,TGTGCCAGCAGTGACCTCGCTAGAAACAATGAGCAGTTCTTC
TRBJ1-2,NA,TRBV6-1,few,CASSVGNNYGYTF,TGTGCCAGCAGTGTCGGCAACAACTATGGCTACACCTTC
TRBJ1-5,TRBD1,TRBV4-1,few,CASSIRQGSNQPQHF,TGCGCCAGCAGCATAAGACAGGGGAGCAATCAGCCCCAGCATTTT
TRBJ2-5,NA,TRBV10-2,NA,CASSDGSSETQYF,TGCGCCAGCAGTGACGGCTCCAGTGAGACCCAGTACTTC
TRBJ2-1,TRBD1,TRBV11-2,NA,CASSLVDRVKFF,TGTGCCAGCAGCTTAGTAGACAGGGTCAAGTTCTTC
TRBJ2-7,NA,TRBV5-8,NA,CASSLGGRGSYEQYF,TGTGCCAGCAGCTTGGGAGGACGTGGGTCCTACGAGCAGTACTTC
TRBJ2-7,NA,TRBV5-6,NA,CASSLAGAVGEQYF,TGTGCCAGCAGCTTGGCGGGAGCCGTCGGCGAGCAGTACTTC
TRBJ2-2,TRBD2,TRBV6-5,NA,CASSGGGTGELFF,TGTGCCAGCAGTGGCGGGGGCACCGGGGAGCTGTTTTTT
TRBJ1-1,TRBD1,TRBV4-3,NA,CASSPTTGAGTEAFF,TGCGCCAGCAGCCCGACGACAGGGGCCGGCACTGAAGCTTTCTTT
TRBJ2-1,NA,TRBV15,NA,CATSRDAGISYNEQFF,TGTGCCACCAGCAGAGACGCGGGAATCTCCTACAATGAGCAGTTCTTC
TRBJ2-4,NA,TRBV5-8,NA,CASSRRISLAKNIQYF,TGTGCCAGCAGCCGACGGATTTCCTTAGCCAAAAACATTCAGTACTTC
TRBJ1-2,NA,TRBV13,NA,CASSLIVEKNYGYTF,TGTGCCAGCAGCTTAATCGTGGAAAAAAACTATGGCTACACCTTC
TRBJ2-7,TRBD1,TRBV11-1,NA,CASSSGTGTYEQYF,TGTGCCAGCAGCTCCGGGACAGGGACGTACGAGCAGTACTTC
TRBJ1-4,NA,TRBV4-1,NA,CASSQSPPLTGSNEKLFF,TGCGCCAGCAGCCAATCCCCCCCTCTTACAGGGTCTAATGAAAAACTGTTTTTT
TRBJ2-7,NA,TRBV5-1,NA,CASSWSGSYEQYF,TGCGCCAGCAGCTGGAGCGGCTCCTACGAGCAGTACTTC
TRBJ1-2,NA,TRBV19,NA,CASSPGLQGGYTF,TGTGCCAGTAGTCCCGGACTCCAGGGGGGCTACACCTTC
TRBJ2-7,NA,TRBV6-6,NA,CASSSIDYEQYF,TGTGCCAGCAGTTCGATAGACTACGAGCAGTACTTC